A single TCR beta chain is shown here with its context. Its antigen has not been determined. Per-base qualities were not stored, and no clone one base away is much larger. Relative to germline, V is 1 base shorter and J is 3 bases shorter, with 12 bases between their ends. Its CDR3 holds 15 amino acids, cysteine through phenylalanine. Only the CDR3 region is kept as DNA, spanning 45 bases read in frame from base 1. Looking up the germline V gene (reference sequence) yields CDR1 SEHNR and CDR2 FQNEAQ. The entry originates in a study of cytomegalovirus exposure and HLA in healthy donors (dated by TCRdb to the late 2010s). Study-level background: According to a later analysis, one platform produced both the 120 validation repertoires and the 700 or so repertoires of the first cohort. The study aimed to test whether cataloging public T cell receptors could reveal signatures of past pathogen exposure. Besides the first cohort of 500 to 700 subjects, a separate validation cohort made up of roughly 130 different subjects was used. The study combined high-throughput TCR immunosequencing, statistical association of individual TCRs with disease status, and machine learning to predict cytomegalovirus infection status. On the study overall, not on this receptor specifically: The validation cohort had no HLA typing available for a later analysis, so co-occurrence within that cohort was assessed over all 120 or so repertoires. Of the cluster scores, roughly 95% were above 0 in a later analysis, which found that TCRs clustered in the first cohort also tended to co-occur in the approximately 130 validation repertoires. Cytomegalovirus status was reported to be diagnosed by the classifier with high specificity and sensitivity in both the original and validation cohorts. The authors suggested that the approach could potentially be generalized to other disease states and immunological phenotypes. The study listed approximately 150 TCR beta chains as associated with cytomegalovirus. In vitro tests confirmed that a few of the cytomegalovirus-associated TCR beta chains recognize cytomegalovirus antigens. Most TCR sequences were seen in very few donors, while some public TCRs were found in many individuals.

The library was obtained by the immunoSEQ multiplex PCR assay. As for the authors' bioinformatics: A statistical classification framework was built for diagnosing cytomegalovirus status from the catalog of TCR beta chain sequences. Here the immuneACCESS table is served through TCRdb, limited to in-frame sequences with V and J called. Missing clones are a known gap in these copies; in checked studies unresolved V genes cover under half, and the rest lacks a known reason. That table furnishes V, J and clone size, whereas the DNA furnished D and trimming. The sample table holds under 200,000 clones, of which 95% to 97% were seen once. Roughly 1% of the sample is taken by the ten largest. Donors formed part of the validation cohort, which comprised 120 subjects and was distinct from the first cohort of under 800 subjects.

This chain joins TRBV7-9 to TRBJ1-1, with no confidently assigned D gene. The sample comprised PBMCs. The source of this sequence is a woman under 30 in good health and CMV-seronegative. The DNA sequence follows: TGTGCCAGCAGCTTAGGGGCGGGATGGGACACTGAAGCTTTCTTT. Its coded protein is CASSLGAGWDTEAFF.